Shown below are 13 T cell receptor beta chains from a single sample sequenced in a study of cytomegalovirus exposure and HLA in healthy donors. Primers included in the PCR were 60 Vbeta and 13 Jbeta primers. Sequencing was performed with immunoSEQ multiplex PCR; in TCRdb, only in-frame clones are kept and a portion is missing. The data show some 90,000 clones, 81% seen once. Sequenced sample: PBMCs. The receptors shown here come from a woman between 70 and 85 years old in good health and CMV-seropositive.

This chain uses TRBV27 with TRBJ2-1; D is unresolved. Trimming left V 6 bases short and J 6 bases short, with 12 bases between. The CDR3 has 13 amino acids. From germline, CDR1 is MNHEY and CDR2 SMNVEV (reference sequence). CDR3 protein: CASRRESTNEQFF. The CDR3 DNA sequence: TGTGCCAGCAGAAGAGAAAGCACCAATGAGCAGTTCTTC.

This clone was found once. The rearrangement joins TRBV29-1 to TRBJ2-4; the match to TRBD1 covers 7 bases. Germline V gene lookup returns CDR1 SQVTM and CDR2 ANQGSEA. The J segment lost 7 bases and the V segment lost 5 bases, leaving 5 bases of the junction unmatched. The CDR3 spans 12 residues. CDR3 amino acids: CSVSSGGNIQYF. The CDR3 region has the DNA TGCAGCGTTTCCTCAGGGGGTAACATTCAGTACTTC. Looking up the rest from reference TRBV29-1 and TRBJ2-4 gives the full variable domain: SAVISQKPSRDICQRGTSLTIQCQVDSQVTMMFWYRQQPGQSLTLIATANQGSEATYESGFVIDKFPISRPNLTFSTLTVSNMSPEDSSIYLCSVSSGGNIQYFGAGTRLSVL.

This clone appeared a few times. This rearrangement joins TRBV5-5 to TRBJ1-4; 7 nucleotides match TRBD1. V lost 4 bases and J lost 5; bases outside the gene matches: 8. The CDR3 contains 15 residues. CDR1 SGHKS and CDR2 YYEKEE come from the germline V gene (reference sequence). CDR3 DNA: TGTGCCAGCAGCCCAGGACAGGTTCGAAATGAAAAACTGTTTTTT. This codes for CASSPGQVRNEKLFF.

The J gene is TRBJ2-3, the V gene TRBV5-1, with D possibly being TRBD2 (5 bases). Germline-derived CDR1 and CDR2 are SGHRS and YFSETQ. Trimming left V 4 bases short and J 0 bases short, with 9 bases between. The CDR3 is 14 amino acids. The CDR3 loop reads CASSPGESTDTQYF. For the CDR3, the DNA is TGCGCCAGCAGCCCCGGGGAAAGCACAGATACGCAGTATTTT.

The DNA for the CDR3 is TGTGCCAGTAGTATTCTAGCTAGCGGAAAAGTGGGGGAGACCCAGTACTTC. Translating it yields CASSILASGKVGETQYF. This chain links TRBV19 with TRBJ2-5; 7 positions agree with TRBD2. V dropped 3 bases and J dropped 5; count of bases not matched to a gene: 15. Germline V gene data show CDR1 as LNHDA and CDR2 as SQIVND (reference sequence). This CDR3 region has 17 residues.

The chain uses TRBV25-1 and TRBJ2-4, with 7 bases that match TRBD2. J lost 8 bases, V lost 2 bases, and 9 bases had no gene match. Looked up from germline, CDR1 is MGHDK and CDR2 is SYGVNS. The CDR3 length is 15 residues. The CDR3 loop reads CASSEVGGRGDIQYF. The CDR3 coding sequence is TGTGCCAGCAGTGAAGTCGGCGGGAGAGGGGACATTCAGTACTTC. Supplemented by reference TRBV25-1 and TRBJ2-4, the full variable domain reads EADIYQTPRYLVIGTGKKITLECSQTMGHDKMYWYQQDPGMELHLIHYSYGVNSTEKGDLSSESTVSRIRTEHFPLTLESARPSHTSQYLCASSEVGGRGDIQYFGAGTRLSVL.

About this clone itself: The same CDR3 also results from other DNA sequences found in this sample. This chain connects TRBV6-5 to TRBJ2-7; 9 bases fit TRBD2. Germline CDR1 is MNHEY and CDR2 is SVGAGI. V lost 6 bases and J lost 7; bases outside the gene matches: 7. This CDR3 region has 13 residues. The CDR3, as DNA: TGTGCCAGCAGCTTGGGGCTAGCGGGAGAGCAGTACTTC. Its translation: CASSLGLAGEQYF.

The chain recombines TRBV28 with TRBJ1-1; 10 nucleotides agree with TRBD1. This CDR3 contains 15 residues. Germline CDR1 is MDHEN and CDR2 is SYDVKM. V trimming: 2 bases; J trimming: 4 bases; junction bases outside the gene matches: 4. The CDR3 loop reads CASSLTTGGLTEAFF. The CDR3 DNA follows: TGTGCCAGCAGTTTAACGACAGGGGGCCTCACTGAAGCTTTCTTT.

The chain couples TRBV6-4 to TRBJ1-1; 7 nucleotides line up with TRBD1. Trimming at V came to 7 bases and at J to 2 bases, leaving 13 bases not matched to a gene. The CDR3 contains 16 residues. In germline, CDR1 is MRHNA, CDR2 SNTAGT. Here the CDR3 reads CASKLLTGFGNTEAFF. The CDR3 DNA is TGTGCCAGCAAATTGTTGACAGGGTTTGGAAACACTGAAGCTTTCTTT.

This rearrangement joins TRBV28 to TRBJ2-3, with 14 bases fitting TRBD2. The germline gives CDR1 MDHEN, CDR2 SYDVKM. The CDR3 consists of 15 residues. The ends lost 3 bases at V and 4 bases at J; junction bases unmatched: 0. CDR3 sequence: CASSLTSGRADTQYF. CDR3 DNA sequence: TGTGCCAGCAGTTTGACTAGCGGGAGGGCAGATACGCAGTATTTT.

The count of this clone is one. The chain carries TRBV2 and TRBJ2-7; 7 bases match TRBD1. Germline values: CDR1 SNHLY, CDR2 FYNNEI. Trimming took 5 bases from V and 6 from J; bases not matched to a gene: 10. There are 14 residues in the CDR3. The CDR3 here is CASSPQGRVGEQYF. The CDR3 DNA follows: TGTGCCAGCAGTCCACAGGGGCGGGTGGGCGAGCAGTACTTC.

The chain couples TRBV6-5 to TRBJ1-1; D is ambiguous. V lost 6 bases to trimming and J lost 1 base, with 6 bases between them. CDR3 length: 12 amino acids. CDR1 is MNHEY, CDR2 SVGAGI, per germline. The CDR3 is CASSPRNTEAFF. The CDR3 DNA sequence: TGTGCCAGCAGCCCGCGGAACACTGAAGCTTTCTTT.

The rearrangement links TRBV6-1 to TRBJ1-4; the match to TRBD1 covers 9 bases. CDR1 is MNHNS and CDR2 is SASEGT in the germline V gene. The junction had 3 bases not matched to a gene; V was cut back by 5 bases and J by 5 bases. The CDR3 loop spans 14 amino acids. The CDR3 DNA is TGTGCCAGCAGTAAGACAGGGGGAAATGAAAAACTGTTTTTT. Translated, it gives CASSKTGGNEKLFF.